This T cell receptor beta chain appears in the sequencing data of a study of PD-1 blockade in classical Hodgkin lymphoma. The overall study: Every 2 weeks, patients had 3 mg/kg nivolumab intravenously. The study's findings and limits: Patients with a complete response exhibited baseline diversity comparable to newly diagnosed patients.

Data came from immunoSEQ multiplex PCR; TCRdb stores just in-frame clones and leaves some out. The top ten clones hold over 12% of a sample with more than 45,000 clones, approximately 70% of them seen once. Every patient had relapsed following autologous stem cell transplantation, and cohorts differed in brentuximab vedotin exposure. The study recorded best responses of complete response, partial response or progressive disease. This clone was counted a few times. The antigen remains undetermined. This CDR3 spans 13 amino acids. The germline V and J ends were trimmed by 5 bases and 6 bases, with 14 bases remaining between them. Germline CDR1 is MDHEN and CDR2 is SYDVKM.

The starting material was peripheral blood mononuclear cells (PBMCs), obtained before the second cycle of nivolumab. The clonotype was recovered from a human donor with classical Hodgkin lymphoma. The chain links TRBV28 to TRBJ2-7; possibly TRBD2 for D (5 bases). The CDR3 region has the DNA TGTGCCAGCAGTACCGGGATCACTAGCGAGCAGTACTTC. Residues: CASSTGITSEQYF.